This is a list of T cell receptor beta chains from one sample in a study of T-cell reconstitution after alpha-beta-depleted transplantation in children. Each CDR3 protein gets one entry after TCRdb re-called the PCR reads with MiXCR. This table holds a few hundred thousand distinct CDR3 sequences, 11% found once. The sample here was PBMCs from the stem cell graft donor, taken from the stem cell graft. The receptors come from a human donor who donated a stem cell graft to a child with acute myeloid leukemia. Each CDR3 is given with its conserved first and last residue. The D gene is left open where the match is weak. The size of a clone is reported for some rows only, either as once, few or many, or as a class for expanded clones.

d_gene	v_gene	abundance	j_gene	CDR3aa	CDR3nt
TRBD1	TRBV7-3	-	TRBJ2-7	CASSTGQGAGYEQYF	TGTGCCAGCAGCACCGGACAGGGGGCAGGCTACGAGCAGTACTTC
-	TRBV5-1	many	TRBJ2-5	CASSLEGWETQYF	TGCGCCAGCAGCTTGGAGGGGTGGGAGACCCAGTACTTC
-	TRBV7-3	few	TRBJ2-3	CASSLEGGTQYF	TGTGCCAGCAGCCTCGAGGGAGGTACGCAGTATTTT
-	TRBV20-1	many	TRBJ1-1	CSARVVTEAFF	TGCAGTGCTAGAGTGGTCACTGAAGCTTTCTTT
TRBD2	TRBV7-3	few	TRBJ2-5	CASSITGTSGKETQYF	TGTGCCAGCAGCATTACCGGGACTAGCGGTAAAGAGACCCAGTACTTC
-	TRBV7-9	-	TRBJ2-1	CASSLLGGAYNEQFF	TGTGCCAGCAGCTTATTAGGGGGAGCCTACAATGAGCAGTTCTTC
TRBD2	TRBV9	many	TRBJ2-3	CASSVSGGDTDTQYF	TGTGCCAGCAGCGTTAGCGGGGGAGACACAGATACGCAGTATTTT
TRBD1	TRBV6-5	many	TRBJ1-1	CASSYSTGETEAFF	TGTGCCAGCAGTTACTCGACAGGGGAGACTGAAGCTTTCTTT
-	TRBV6-2/TRBV6-3	few	TRBJ2-7	CASSYQTGLEQYF	TGTGCCAGCAGTTACCAGACGGGTCTCGAGCAGTACTTC
TRBD1	TRBV5-1	few	TRBJ1-2	CASSAGGPGYGYTF	TGCGCCAGCAGCGCAGGGGGCCCCGGCTATGGCTACACCTTC
TRBD1	TRBV27	few	TRBJ2-2	CASRGQGSGFTGELFF	TGTGCCAGCAGGGGACAGGGTTCGGGGTTCACCGGGGAGCTGTTTTTT
TRBD1	TRBV24-1	few	TRBJ2-3	CATADRGPTDTQYF	TGTGCCACCGCGGACAGGGGGCCGACAGATACGCAGTATTTT
-	TRBV20-1	few	TRBJ1-5	CSARERTPLGQPQHF	TGCAGTGCTAGAGAAAGGACGCCCCTGGGACAGCCCCAGCATTTT
TRBD1	TRBV29-1	few	TRBJ2-3	CSPCRDRESTDTQYF	TGCAGCCCTTGCCGGGACAGGGAAAGCACAGATACGCAGTATTTT
TRBD2	TRBV7-8	many	TRBJ2-5	CASSVRLAGETQYF	TGTGCCAGCAGCGTTAGACTAGCCGGCGAGACCCAGTACTTC
TRBD2	TRBV3-1	many	TRBJ2-1	CASSPYTGSGGPFF	TGTGCCAGCAGCCCGTACACCGGTTCGGGGGGGCCGTTCTTC
-	TRBV30	-	TRBJ2-5	CAWAGGLGLYQETQYF	TGTGCCTGGGCCGGCGGATTAGGCCTGTACCAAGAGACCCAGTACTTC
-	TRBV18	few	TRBJ2-5	CASSPRGAEETQYF	TGTGCCAGCTCACCACGGGGGGCAGAAGAGACCCAGTACTTC
-	TRBV12-3/TRBV12-4	many	TRBJ1-1	CASSFSDTEAFF	TGTGCCAGCAGTTTTAGCGACACTGAAGCTTTCTTT
-	TRBV12-3/TRBV12-4	few	TRBJ1-1	CASSLQGAEAFF	TGTGCCAGCAGCCTACAGGGAGCTGAAGCTTTCTTT
-	TRBV4-1	few	TRBJ1-1	CASSQDYGGSEMYTEAFF	TGCGCCAGCAGCCAAGATTACGGGGGCTCGGAAATGTACACTGAAGCTTTCTTT
-	TRBV10-2	few	TRBJ2-2	CASSGVGGTGELFF	TGCGCCAGCAGTGGGGTAGGGGGCACCGGGGAGCTGTTTTTT
TRBD2	TRBV27	-	TRBJ2-1	CASSPLAGEHEQFF	TGTGCCAGCAGTCCGCTAGCGGGAGAACATGAGCAGTTCTTC
TRBD2	TRBV9	once	TRBJ2-1	CASSVLSSGGGNEQFF	TGTGCCAGCAGCGTACTTTCTAGCGGGGGAGGGAATGAGCAGTTCTTC
TRBD1	TRBV20-1	medium-sized	TRBJ2-2	CSARDGDRDTGELFF	TGCAGTGCTAGAGATGGGGACAGGGACACCGGGGAGCTGTTTTTT
-	TRBV19	-	TRBJ1-1	CASSTKRGVTEAFF	TGTGCCAGTAGTACGAAAAGAGGGGTGACTGAAGCTTTCTTT
-	TRBV29-1	-	TRBJ1-1	CSVEGGRFTEAFF	TGCAGCGTTGAAGGGGGGCGGTTCACTGAAGCTTTCTTT
-	TRBV20-1	few	TRBJ2-1	CSATPTDNEQFF	TGCAGTGCTACTCCAACTGACAATGAGCAGTTCTTC
TRBD2	TRBV7-8	-	TRBJ2-5	CASGLRTRAFLGETQYF	TGTGCCAGCGGGTTGCGGACTAGGGCATTTTTAGGAGAGACCCAGTACTTC
-	TRBV28	-	TRBJ2-1	CASSPPGWRGPYNEQFF	TGTGCCAGCAGTCCCCCGGGCTGGCGGGGTCCCTACAATGAGCAGTTCTTC
-	TRBV7-2	-	TRBJ2-7	CASSRHPSYEQYF	TGTGCCAGCAGCCGACACCCCTCCTACGAGCAGTACTTC
-	TRBV20-1	-	TRBJ2-7	CSARDMGSSYEQYF	TGCAGTGCTAGAGATATGGGCAGCTCCTACGAGCAGTACTTC
TRBD1	TRBV30	-	TRBJ2-7	CAWSGGQGYHEQYF	TGTGCCTGGAGTGGGGGACAGGGTTACCACGAGCAGTACTTC
TRBD2	TRBV7-2	few	TRBJ2-3	CASNEASGRADTQYF	TGTGCCAGCAACGAAGCTAGCGGGAGGGCAGATACGCAGTATTTT
TRBD1	TRBV12-3/TRBV12-4	few	TRBJ1-1	CASSSALGTGVTEAFF	TGTGCCAGCAGTTCCGCCCTTGGGACAGGGGTTACTGAAGCTTTCTTT
-	TRBV20-1	-	TRBJ1-4	CSARGGTGRSEKLFF	TGCAGTGCTAGAGGGGGGACCGGCCGGTCTGAAAAACTGTTTTTT
-	TRBV11-2	many	TRBJ2-1	CASSLEGAGEQFF	TGTGCCAGCAGCTTAGAGGGGGCTGGTGAGCAGTTCTTC
-	TRBV6-1	few	TRBJ2-5	CASSEGGVKTQYF	TGTGCCAGCAGTGAAGGGGGGGTTAAGACCCAGTACTTC
-	TRBV4-2	-	TRBJ2-5	CASSQGTKETQYF	TGTGCCAGCAGCCAAGGGACCAAAGAGACCCAGTACTTC
-	TRBV12-3/TRBV12-4	many	TRBJ2-5	CASSSTTQETQYF	TGTGCCAGCAGTTCGACTACTCAAGAGACCCAGTACTTC
-	TRBV12-3/TRBV12-4	-	TRBJ2-7	CASSKDGPIYEQYF	TGTGCCAGCAGCAAGGACGGACCGATCTACGAGCAGTACTTC
-	TRBV29-1	few	TRBJ2-5	CSVVGSRGQRQETQYF	TGCAGCGTTGTAGGATCCCGAGGACAGCGACAAGAGACCCAGTACTTC
-	TRBV5-6	-	TRBJ1-1	CATPRDSRGMRYTEAFF	TGTGCCACCCCAAGAGATTCACGGGGTATGAGATACACTGAAGCTTTCTTT
-	TRBV19	-	TRBJ2-1	CASLLGDEQFF	TGTGCCAGTCTTCTTGGTGACGAGCAGTTCTTC
-	TRBV29-1	few	TRBJ2-5	CSVGDLGSGETQYF	TGCAGCGTTGGGGACCTCGGGTCGGGAGAGACCCAGTACTTC
-	TRBV29-1	many	TRBJ2-1	CSVKDSGSSYNEQFF	TGCAGCGTAAAGGACTCCGGGAGCTCCTACAATGAGCAGTTCTTC
-	TRBV5-1	many	TRBJ2-3	CASSFRQGTDTQYF	TGCGCCAGCAGCTTCCGACAGGGCACAGATACGCAGTATTTT